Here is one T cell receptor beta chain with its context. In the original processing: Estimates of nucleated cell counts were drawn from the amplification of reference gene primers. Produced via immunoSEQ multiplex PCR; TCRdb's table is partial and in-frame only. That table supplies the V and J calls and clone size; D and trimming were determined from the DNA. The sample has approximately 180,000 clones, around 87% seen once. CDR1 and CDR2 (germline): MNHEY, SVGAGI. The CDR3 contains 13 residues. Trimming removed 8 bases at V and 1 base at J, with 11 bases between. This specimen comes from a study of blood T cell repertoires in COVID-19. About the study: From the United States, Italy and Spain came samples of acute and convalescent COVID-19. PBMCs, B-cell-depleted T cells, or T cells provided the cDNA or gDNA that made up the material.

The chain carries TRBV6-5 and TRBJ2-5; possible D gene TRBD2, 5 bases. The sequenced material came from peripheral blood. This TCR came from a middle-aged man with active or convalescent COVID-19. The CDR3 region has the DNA TGTGCCAGCGCGCGGGCTTTCCAAGAGACCCAGTACTTC. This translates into CASARAFQETQYF.